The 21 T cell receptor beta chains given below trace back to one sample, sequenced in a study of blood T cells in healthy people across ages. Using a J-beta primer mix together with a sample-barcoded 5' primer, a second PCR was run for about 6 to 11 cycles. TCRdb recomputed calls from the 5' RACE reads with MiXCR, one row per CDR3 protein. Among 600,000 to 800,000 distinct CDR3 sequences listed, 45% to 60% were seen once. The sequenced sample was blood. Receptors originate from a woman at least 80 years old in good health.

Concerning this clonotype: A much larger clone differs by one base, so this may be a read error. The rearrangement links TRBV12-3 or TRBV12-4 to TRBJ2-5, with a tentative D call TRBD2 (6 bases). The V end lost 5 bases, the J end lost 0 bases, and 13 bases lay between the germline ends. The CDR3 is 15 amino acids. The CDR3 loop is CASSGDFQYQETQYF. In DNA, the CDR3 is TGTGCCAGCAGTGGGGACTTCCAGTACCAAGAGACCCAGTACTTC.

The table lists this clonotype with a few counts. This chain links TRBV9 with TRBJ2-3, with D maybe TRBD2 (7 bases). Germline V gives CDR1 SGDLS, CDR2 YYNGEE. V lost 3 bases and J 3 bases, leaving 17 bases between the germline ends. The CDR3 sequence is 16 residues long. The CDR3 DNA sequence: TGTGCCAGCAGCGGTTTTGAGGGGGGGCGGACAGATACGCAGTATTTT. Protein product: CASSGFEGGRTDTQYF.

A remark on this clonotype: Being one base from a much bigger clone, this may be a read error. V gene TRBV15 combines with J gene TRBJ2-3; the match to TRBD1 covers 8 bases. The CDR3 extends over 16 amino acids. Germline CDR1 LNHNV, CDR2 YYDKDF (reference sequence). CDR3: CATSGQGNIGTDAQYF. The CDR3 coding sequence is TGTGCCACCAGCGGACAGGGTAATATTGGCACAGATGCGCAGTATTTT. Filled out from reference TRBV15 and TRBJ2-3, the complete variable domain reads DAMVIQNPRYQVTQFGKPVTLSCSQTLNHNVMYWYQQKSSQAPKLLFHYYDKDFNNEADTPDNFQSRRPNTSFCFLDIRSPGLGDTAMYLCATSGQGNIGTDAQYFGPGTRLTVL.

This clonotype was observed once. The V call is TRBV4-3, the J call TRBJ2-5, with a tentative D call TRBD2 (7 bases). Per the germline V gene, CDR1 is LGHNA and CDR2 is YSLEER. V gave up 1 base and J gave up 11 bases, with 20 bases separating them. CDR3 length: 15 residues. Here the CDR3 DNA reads TGCGCCAGCAGCCAAGTTGGCGGGGGCCGGGATGAGCAGTACTTC. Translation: CASSQVGGGRDEQYF.

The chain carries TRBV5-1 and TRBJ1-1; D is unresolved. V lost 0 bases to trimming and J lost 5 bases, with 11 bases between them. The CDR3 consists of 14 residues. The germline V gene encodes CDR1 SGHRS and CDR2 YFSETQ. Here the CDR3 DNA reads TGCGCCAGCAGCTTGGCCCCCCCCCGGACTGAAGCTTTCTTT. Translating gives CASSLAPPRTEAFF.

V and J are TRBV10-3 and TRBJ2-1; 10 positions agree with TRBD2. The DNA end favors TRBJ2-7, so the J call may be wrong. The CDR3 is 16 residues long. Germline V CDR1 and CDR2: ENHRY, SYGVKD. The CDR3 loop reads CAISRLAGPSYNEQYF. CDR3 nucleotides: TGTGCCATCAGTCGACTAGCGGGTCCCTCCTACAATGAGCAGTACTTC.

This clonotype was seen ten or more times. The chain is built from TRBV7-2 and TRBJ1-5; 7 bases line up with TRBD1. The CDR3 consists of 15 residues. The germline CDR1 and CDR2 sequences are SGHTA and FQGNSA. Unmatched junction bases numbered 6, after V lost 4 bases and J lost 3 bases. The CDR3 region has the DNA TGTGCCAGCAGCTCGACAGGGAATATCAATCAGCCCCAGCATTTT. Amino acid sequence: CASSSTGNINQPQHF.

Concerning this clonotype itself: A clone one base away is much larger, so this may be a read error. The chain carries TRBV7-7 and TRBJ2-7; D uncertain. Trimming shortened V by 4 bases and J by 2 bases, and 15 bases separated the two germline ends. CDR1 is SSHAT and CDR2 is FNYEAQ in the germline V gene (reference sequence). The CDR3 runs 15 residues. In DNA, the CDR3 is TGTGCCAGCAGCTGTGGAGCGTCAGTCACCTACGAGCAGTACTTC. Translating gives CASSCGASVTYEQYF. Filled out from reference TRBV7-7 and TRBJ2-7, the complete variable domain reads GAGVSQSPRYKVTKRGQDVTLRCDPISSHATLYWYQQALGQGPEFLTYFNYEAQPDKSGLPSDRFSAERPEGSISTLTIQRTEQRDSAMYRCASSCGASVTYEQYFGPGTRLTVT.

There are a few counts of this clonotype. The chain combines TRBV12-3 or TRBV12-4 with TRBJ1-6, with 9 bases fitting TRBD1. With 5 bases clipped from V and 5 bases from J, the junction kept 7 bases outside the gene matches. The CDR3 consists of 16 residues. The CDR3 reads CASSTGQGRNNSPLHF. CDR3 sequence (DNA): TGTGCCAGCAGTACCGGACAGGGGAGGAATAATTCACCCCTCCACTTT.

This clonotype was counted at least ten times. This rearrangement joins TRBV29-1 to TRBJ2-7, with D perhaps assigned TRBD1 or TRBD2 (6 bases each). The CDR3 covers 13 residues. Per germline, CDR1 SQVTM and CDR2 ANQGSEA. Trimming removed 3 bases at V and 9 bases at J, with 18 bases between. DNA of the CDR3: TGCAGCGTTGACACCGGGGGCCTCGGATGGCAGTACTTC. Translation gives CSVDTGGLGWQYF.

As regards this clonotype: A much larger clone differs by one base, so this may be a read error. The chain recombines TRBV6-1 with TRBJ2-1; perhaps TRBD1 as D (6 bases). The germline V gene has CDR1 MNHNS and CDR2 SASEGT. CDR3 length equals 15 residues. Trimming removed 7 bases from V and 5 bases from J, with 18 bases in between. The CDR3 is CASTDSYPLNNEQFF. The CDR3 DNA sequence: TGTGCCAGCACGGACAGTTATCCACTGAACAATGAGCAGTTCTTC.

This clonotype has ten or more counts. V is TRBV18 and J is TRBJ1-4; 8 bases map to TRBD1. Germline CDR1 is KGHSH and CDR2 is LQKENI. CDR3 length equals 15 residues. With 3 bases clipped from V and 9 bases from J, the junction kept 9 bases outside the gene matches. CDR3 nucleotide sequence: TGTGCCAGCTCACCTGACAGGGGTATAAGAAAAAAACTGTTTTTT. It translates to CASSPDRGIRKKLFF.

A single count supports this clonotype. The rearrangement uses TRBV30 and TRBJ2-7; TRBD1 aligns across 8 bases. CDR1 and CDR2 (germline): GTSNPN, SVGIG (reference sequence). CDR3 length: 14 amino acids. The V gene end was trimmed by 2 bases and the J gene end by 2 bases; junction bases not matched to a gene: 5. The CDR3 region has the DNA TGTGCCTGGAGTTATGGGACAGGAGCCTACGAGCAGTACTTC. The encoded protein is CAWSYGTGAYEQYF.

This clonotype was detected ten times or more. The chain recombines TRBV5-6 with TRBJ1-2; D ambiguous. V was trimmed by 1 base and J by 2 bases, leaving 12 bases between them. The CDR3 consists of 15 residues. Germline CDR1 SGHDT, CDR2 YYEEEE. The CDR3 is CASSLSGEWNYGYTF. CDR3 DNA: TGTGCCAGCAGCTTGTCCGGGGAGTGGAACTATGGCTACACCTTC.

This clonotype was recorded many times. The CDR3 DNA reads as TGTGCCAGCAGCGTAGGGACAGGTTACTCACCCCTCCACTTT. Translation: CASSVGTGYSPLHF. V usage is TRBV9 and J usage is TRBJ1-6, with 7 bases that match TRBD1. CDR1 SGDLS and CDR2 YYNGEE come from the germline V gene. Trimming cost V 0 bases and J 10 bases; bases outside gene matches: 4. The CDR3 has 14 amino acids.

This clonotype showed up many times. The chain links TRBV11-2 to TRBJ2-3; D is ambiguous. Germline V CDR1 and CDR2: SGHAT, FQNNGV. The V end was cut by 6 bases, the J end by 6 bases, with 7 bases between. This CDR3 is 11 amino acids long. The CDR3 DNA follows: TGTGCCAGCAGGCTCGGGGATACGCAGTATTTT. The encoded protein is CASRLGDTQYF.

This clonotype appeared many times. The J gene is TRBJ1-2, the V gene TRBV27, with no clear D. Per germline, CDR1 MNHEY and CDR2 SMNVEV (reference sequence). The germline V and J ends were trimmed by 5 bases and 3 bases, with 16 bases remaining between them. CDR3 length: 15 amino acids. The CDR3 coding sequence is TGTGCCAGCAGTCCCCCCCCACGTCTGGACTATGGCTACACCTTC. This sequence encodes CASSPPPRLDYGYTF.

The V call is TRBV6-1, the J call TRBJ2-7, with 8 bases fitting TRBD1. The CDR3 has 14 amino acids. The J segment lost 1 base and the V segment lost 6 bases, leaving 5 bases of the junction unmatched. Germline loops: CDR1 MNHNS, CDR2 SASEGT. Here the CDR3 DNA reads TGTGCCAGCAGCGGGACAGGAATGTCCTACGAGCAGTACTTC. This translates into CASSGTGMSYEQYF.

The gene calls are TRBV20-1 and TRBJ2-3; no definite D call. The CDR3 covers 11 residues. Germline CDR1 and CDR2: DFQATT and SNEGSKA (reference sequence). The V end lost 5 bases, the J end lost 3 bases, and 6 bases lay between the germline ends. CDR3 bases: TGCAGTGCTTCGAGGACAGATACGCAGTATTTT. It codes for CSASRTDTQYF.

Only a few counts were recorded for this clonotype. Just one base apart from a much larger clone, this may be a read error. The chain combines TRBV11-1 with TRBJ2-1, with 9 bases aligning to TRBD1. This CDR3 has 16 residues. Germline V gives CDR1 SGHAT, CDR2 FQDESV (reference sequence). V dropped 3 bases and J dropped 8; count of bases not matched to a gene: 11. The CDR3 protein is CASSFAGTGWAHEQFF. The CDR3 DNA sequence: TGTGCCAGCAGCTTTGCTGGGACAGGGTGGGCACATGAGCAGTTCTTC.

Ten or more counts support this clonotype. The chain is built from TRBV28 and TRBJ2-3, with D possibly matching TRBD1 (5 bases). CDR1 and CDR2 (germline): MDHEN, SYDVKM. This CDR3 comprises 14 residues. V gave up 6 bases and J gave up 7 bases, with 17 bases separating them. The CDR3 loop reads CASRSSGLDNTQYF. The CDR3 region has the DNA TGTGCCAGCAGATCGTCGGGTCTGGACAATACGCAGTATTTT.